The 19 T cell receptor beta chains below were found in one sample sequenced in a study of T cell responses to AZD1222 COVID-19 vaccine. Measured with immunoSEQ multiplex PCR; TCRdb has only the in-frame clones, and not every one. The repertoire includes some 200,000 clones, roughly nine tenths of them detected once, and 3% to 4% sits in the top ten. The source was peripheral blood, collected 28 days after the second AZD1222 dose. These receptors were obtained from an adult who received the AZD1222 COVID-19 vaccine.

The V gene is TRBV28, the J gene TRBJ1-3, with D possibly TRBD1 on 5 matching bases. The CDR3 runs to 15 residues. V lost 3 bases to trimming and J lost 0 bases, with 9 bases between them. CDR1 and CDR2 (germline): MDHEN, SYDVKM. The CDR3 is CASSLGRYSGNTIYF. CDR3 DNA: TGTGCCAGCAGTTTGGGGCGGTACTCTGGAAACACCATATATTTT.

The CDR3 here is CASSSLGSGMGGTEAFF. The CDR3 DNA sequence: TGTGCCAGCAGTTCCCTTGGGTCTGGGATGGGGGGCACTGAAGCTTTCTTT. The rearrangement uses TRBV27 and TRBJ1-1; a weak D match, TRBD1 (5 bases). This CDR3 region has 17 residues. The V and J ends lost 4 bases and 4 bases respectively, with 22 bases between them. Germline V lookup: CDR1 MNHEY, CDR2 SMNVEV (reference sequence).

The J gene is TRBJ2-7, the V gene TRBV7-9, with unresolved D. The length of the CDR3 is 12 residues. V was shortened by 3 bases and J by 7 bases, with 10 bases between the two germline ends. The V gene's germline CDR1 is SEHNR and CDR2 FQNEAQ (reference sequence). The CDR3: CASSLIGGEQYF. The CDR3 DNA is TGTGCCAGCAGCTTGATTGGTGGGGAGCAGTACTTC.

The V and J genes are TRBV5-6 and TRBJ1-2; TRBD1 matches at 7 bases. J lost 2 bases, V lost 4 bases, and 8 bases had no gene match. The CDR3 length is 15 residues. Germline values: CDR1 SGHDT, CDR2 YYEEEE. The CDR3 loop is CASSPSPGQNYGYTF. Here the CDR3 DNA reads TGTGCCAGCAGCCCGAGCCCGGGACAGAACTATGGCTACACCTTC.

The V and J genes are TRBV29-1 and TRBJ2-5; 9 nucleotides align to TRBD1. This CDR3 comprises 14 residues. J was trimmed by 5 bases and V by 3 bases; bases with no gene match: 7. Germline CDR1 reads SQVTM; CDR2 reads ANQGSEA. The DNA for the CDR3 is TGCAGCGTTGACCGGGACAGGGTGCGGGAGACCCAGTACTTC. Its protein product is CSVDRDRVRETQYF.

The V call is TRBV11-3, the J call TRBJ1-1; D is unclear. CDR1 and CDR2 (germline): SGHNT, YENEEA. The V end was cut by 2 bases, the J end by 1 base, with 5 bases between. The CDR3 is 13 amino acids. In DNA form, the CDR3 reads TGTGCCAGCAGCTTATGGGGGAACACTGAAGCTTTCTTT. Its translation: CASSLWGNTEAFF.

The J gene is TRBJ1-6, the V gene TRBV5-1, with D hard to call. Deletions cut 2 bases from V and 8 bases from J, with 8 bases between. This CDR3 comprises 13 residues. Germline lookup yields CDR1 SGHRS and CDR2 YFSETQ. In DNA, the CDR3 is TGCGCCAGCAGCTTCGCCCGGGATTCACCCCTCCACTTT. It translates to CASSFARDSPLHF.

V usage is TRBV10-3 and J usage is TRBJ2-2; D possibly corresponds to TRBD1 (5 bases). The germline gives CDR1 ENHRY, CDR2 SYGVKD. V was pared by 10 bases and J by 7 bases, with 10 bases between. This CDR3 contains 11 residues. The CDR3 coding sequence is TGTGCCACCAGGGTCGGCGGGGAGCTGTTTTTT. Encoded protein: CATRVGGELFF.

The CDR3 coding sequence is TGCGCCAGCATAGGAGGGACTAGCGGGAGTGCCAATGAGCAGTTCTTC. Protein sequence: CASIGGTSGSANEQFF. This chain links TRBV5-1 with TRBJ2-1, with 14 bases aligning to TRBD2. The V gene end was trimmed by 6 bases and the J gene end by 6 bases; junction bases not matched to a gene: 8. Per the germline V gene, CDR1 is SGHRS and CDR2 is YFSETQ. The CDR3 is 16 residues long.

This sequence joins TRBV28 and TRBJ2-2, with D possibly being TRBD1 or TRBD2 (5 bases each). The CDR3 is 14 amino acids. Looked up from germline, CDR1 is MDHEN and CDR2 is SYDVKM. Trimming shortened V by 6 bases and J by 3 bases, and 11 bases separated the two germline ends. Here the CDR3 reads CASRSGAYTGELFF. DNA of the CDR3: TGTGCCAGCAGGTCCGGGGCGTACACCGGGGAGCTGTTTTTT.

CDR3 sequence: CATSGGTEELGYTF. Written as DNA, the CDR3 is TGTGCCACCAGTGGCGGGACGGAAGAACTTGGCTACACCTTC. The chain employs TRBV24-1 and TRBJ1-2, with D perhaps TRBD1 (5 bases). From germline, CDR1 is KGHDR and CDR2 SFDVKD. The CDR3 is 14 residues long. Trimming stripped 5 bases from V and 7 bases from J, with 16 bases between.

This rearrangement joins TRBV19 to TRBJ2-4; D not resolved. Germline CDR1 and CDR2: LNHDA and SQIVND (reference sequence). This CDR3 comprises 14 residues. V was pared by 3 bases and J by 0 bases, with 6 bases between. The CDR3 DNA reads as TGTGCCAGTAGTATTGGTCTAGCCAAAAACATTCAGTACTTC. This sequence encodes CASSIGLAKNIQYF.

This chain links TRBV7-2 with TRBJ1-4; D remains unclear. The CDR3 sequence is 15 residues long. V was shortened by 5 bases and J by 0 bases, with 10 bases between the two germline ends. Germline V lookup: CDR1 SGHTA, CDR2 FQGNSA. The CDR3 spells CASSQTQATNEKLFF. The CDR3 nucleotides are TGTGCCAGCAGCCAAACGCAGGCAACTAATGAAAAACTGTTTTTT. Drawing the rest from reference TRBV7-2 and TRBJ1-4, the complete variable domain is GAGVSQSPSNKVTEKGKDVELRCDPISGHTALYWYRQSLGQGLEFLIYFQGNSAPDKSGLPSDRFSAERTGGSVSTLTIQRTQQEDSAVYLCASSQTQATNEKLFFGSGTQLSVL.

This clone was recorded only once. V and J are TRBV7-9 and TRBJ2-7, with 12 bases fitting TRBD2. The CDR3 has 15 amino acids. Germline CDR1 is SEHNR and CDR2 is FQNEAQ (reference sequence). The V and J ends lost 3 bases and 2 bases, in that order; junction bases with no gene match: 2. CDR3 DNA: TGTGCCAGCAGCTTTCGACTAGCGGGGGCCTACGAGCAGTACTTC. This codes for CASSFRLAGAYEQYF.

The J gene is TRBJ2-2, the V gene TRBV11-2; either TRBD1 or TRBD2 may supply D (6 bases each). Per germline, CDR1 SGHAT and CDR2 FQNNGV. Trimming took off 7 bases at V and 7 bases at J, with 16 bases between the two ends. The length of the CDR3 is 14 residues. The DNA of the CDR3 is TGTGCCAGCACCATTTGGGGGGCGGGCGGGGAGCTGTTTTTT. Residues: CASTIWGAGGELFF.

The gene calls are TRBV27 and TRBJ2-7; D is possibly TRBD2 (5 bases). The CDR3 loop spans 12 amino acids. Germline V gene sequence: CDR1 MNHEY, CDR2 SMNVEV (reference sequence). Trimming pared 6 bases from V and 0 bases from J, leaving 6 bases between. The CDR3 DNA is TGTGCCAGCAGAACTAGCTCCTACGAGCAGTACTTC. It codes for CASRTSSYEQYF.

The rearrangement uses TRBV27 and TRBJ2-1; TRBD1 agrees at 9 bases. This CDR3 has 16 amino acids. Per the germline V gene, CDR1 is MNHEY and CDR2 is SMNVEV (reference sequence). With 5 bases clipped from V and 5 bases from J, the junction kept 10 bases outside the gene matches. In DNA, the CDR3 is TGTGCCAGCAGTCCGACAGGACAGGGGCTCCACAATGAGCAGTTCTTC. This sequence encodes CASSPTGQGLHNEQFF.

The chain is built from TRBV6-5 and TRBJ2-5; perhaps TRBD2 as D (5 bases). Germline V lookup: CDR1 MNHEY, CDR2 SVGAGI. The CDR3 loop spans 14 amino acids. The V and J ends lost 0 bases and 5 bases respectively, with 10 bases between them. CDR3 protein: CASSYSRVGETQYF. The CDR3 coding sequence is TGTGCCAGCAGTTACTCGAGGGTGGGGGAGACCCAGTACTTC.

The sample holds one count of this clone. CDR3 sequence reads: CASALDGPLTDTQYF. The CDR3 DNA follows: TGTGCCAGCGCGTTGGACGGACCGCTTACAGATACGCAGTATTTT. The gene calls are TRBV2 and TRBJ2-3; D is unresolved. Trimming removed 8 bases at V and 3 bases at J, with 18 bases between. Germline V CDR1 and CDR2: SNHLY, FYNNEI. This CDR3 comprises 15 residues. Based on the CDR3 plus reference TRBV2 and TRBJ2-3, the full variable domain is EPEVTQTPSHQVTQMGQEVILRCVPISNHLYFYWYRQILGQKVEFLVSFYNNEISEKSEIFDDQFSVERPDGSNFTLKIRSTKLEDSAMYFCASALDGPLTDTQYFGPGTRLTVL.